This T cell receptor beta chain was sequenced during a study of shared T cell receptors in the human thymus. Measured with immunoSEQ multiplex PCR; TCRdb has only the in-frame clones, and not every one. Of over 60,000 clones listed, about 95% are singletons. V was pared by 1 base and J by 2 bases, with 9 bases between. Germline-derived CDR1 and CDR2 are MNHEY and SMNVEV (reference sequence). The CDR3 contains 14 residues. The sequenced sample was thymocytes. This TCR came from a human donor. The V and J genes are TRBV27 and TRBJ2-7, with D perhaps TRBD2 (5 bases). The CDR3, as DNA: TGTGCCAGCAGTTTATACGGGGTTACCTACGAGCAGTACTTC. The encoded protein is CASSLYGVTYEQYF.